This T cell receptor (beta chain) was retrieved from a study of blood T cell repertoires in COVID-19. Measured with immunoSEQ multiplex PCR; TCRdb has only the in-frame clones, and not every one. Among 200,000 to 300,000 clones listed, around 81% were seen once. The V gene end was trimmed by 4 bases and the J gene end by 4 bases; junction bases not matched to a gene: 10. This CDR3 spans 16 amino acids. Germline CDR1 reads SGHNT; CDR2 reads YYREEE (reference sequence). What was sequenced was peripheral blood. This sequence joins TRBV5-4 and TRBJ2-1; 8 bases line up with TRBD2. The TCR sequence derives from an elderly woman with COVID-19, enrolled during active disease. CDR3 sequence reads: CASSLTGGGLYNEQFF. The CDR3, as DNA: TGTGCCAGCAGCCTTACGGGGGGGGGACTATACAATGAGCAGTTCTTC.